This T cell receptor beta chain was documented in a study of control samples from healthy donors and cancer patients (dated by TCRdb to 2018 to 2021). Libraries were built with the immunoSEQ multiplex PCR assay. Held by TCRdb, this immuneACCESS table contains in-frame sequences only and omits some clones. Under half of the omission traces to an unresolved V gene where checked; the cause of the rest is unknown. This sample gives about 160,000 clones in total; 96% of them show up just once. In total, the top ten clones hold 1% of the sample. Taken from the germline V gene, the CDR1 and CDR2 loops are MGHRA and YSYEKL. Reading from cysteine to phenylalanine, the CDR3 counts 14 amino acids. CDR3 DNA only is kept here, 42 bases in frame from base 1. The trim is 1 base for V and 1 base for J, with a gap of 8 bases between the germline ends. As concerns this clone: What this receptor recognizes is not known. Within one base of it there is no much larger clone, and no base qualities were kept.

Material for sequencing was blood. The chain links TRBV4-1 with TRBJ2-7; no D gene is confidently identified. The receptor was derived from a woman aged 25-40 years in good health. The encoded CDR3 is CASSQAEVSYEQYF. The base sequence is TGCGCCAGCAGCCAAGCCGAGGTTTCCTACGAGCAGTACTTC.